One and the same sample provided the 20 T cell receptor beta chains below, sequenced in a study of control samples from healthy donors and cancer patients. TCRdb's table, derived via immunoSEQ multiplex PCR, lists solely in-frame clones and lacks some. The table records tens of thousands of clones, roughly 85% of them present only once. Material for sequencing was PBMCs. These receptors came from a man between 60 and 75 years old with head and neck cancer.

The gene calls are TRBV28 and TRBJ2-7, with 7 positions matching TRBD1. The CDR3 runs to 16 residues. Looked up from germline, CDR1 is MDHEN and CDR2 is SYDVKM. V shed 7 bases and J 3 bases; nucleotides not matched to a gene: 15. In nucleotides, the CDR3 is TGTGCCAGCACCGCTACCGGGGACAGCTCTCACTACGAGCAGTACTTC. Protein: CASTATGDSSHYEQYF.

This sequence joins TRBV21-1 and TRBJ2-1; TRBD1 is the table's D call, not checked against the DNA. TRBV21-1 is deemed a pseudogene. The CDR3 totals 17 residues. CDR3 protein: CASSKVGDSIRYNEQFF. CDR3 bases: TGTGCCAGCAGCAAAGTCGGGGACAGTATCCGCTACAATGAGCAGTTCTTC.

The count of this clone is one. The chain combines TRBV28 with TRBJ2-3; unclear D gene. The length of the CDR3 is 12 residues. Germline V gene lookup returns CDR1 MDHEN and CDR2 SYDVKM. The V gene lost 6 bases and the J gene lost 2 bases, with 6 bases spanning the gap. The CDR3 DNA sequence: TGTGCCAGCAGGATGCTCACAGATACGCAGTATTTT. Residues: CASRMLTDTQYF.

V gene TRBV5-1 combines with J gene TRBJ2-5; 8 nucleotides match TRBD2. This CDR3 has 17 residues. V trimming: 2 bases; J trimming: 2 bases; junction bases outside the gene matches: 11. Germline assignment: CDR1 SGHRS and CDR2 YFSETQ. CDR3 in DNA: TGCGCCAGCAGCTTATCCTCGCTAGCGGGTGTACAAGAGACCCAGTACTTC. The encoded protein is CASSLSSLAGVQETQYF.

The chain carries TRBV5-6 and TRBJ1-4; 7 bases match TRBD1. The junction had 2 bases not matched to a gene; V was cut back by 0 bases and J by 3 bases. The CDR3 has 15 residues. Germline CDR1 reads SGHDT; CDR2 reads YYEEEE. The CDR3 DNA follows: TGTGCCAGCAGCTTGGGCGGGACAGCTAATGAAAAACTGTTTTTT. As protein: CASSLGGTANEKLFF.

This clone was picked up one time. This rearrangement joins TRBV7-9 to TRBJ1-1; D is unresolved. V lost 1 base and J 1 base, leaving 10 bases between the germline ends. The CDR3 is made up of 15 amino acids. Germline loops: CDR1 SEHNR, CDR2 FQNEAQ (reference sequence). Written as DNA, the CDR3 is TGTGCCAGCAGCTTAGGACTGGCGAGGAACACTGAAGCTTTCTTT. It is translated as CASSLGLARNTEAFF. The full variable domain, completed using reference TRBV7-9 and TRBJ1-1, is DTGVSQNPRHKITKRGQNVTFRCDPISEHNRLYWYRQTLGQGPEFLTYFQNEAQLEKSRLLSDRFSAERPKGSFSTLEIQRTEQGDSAMYLCASSLGLARNTEAFFGQGTRLTVV.

This clone turned up a few times. This chain uses TRBV28 with TRBJ2-2; tentative D call: TRBD2 (6 bases). Germline CDR1 and CDR2: MDHEN and SYDVKM. The CDR3 is 15 residues long. V gave up 2 bases and J gave up 5 bases, with 12 bases separating them. The CDR3 sequence is CASSLPGAGTGELFF. The CDR3 nucleotides read TGTGCCAGCAGTTTACCCGGGGCGGGAACCGGGGAGCTGTTTTTT.

J is TRBJ1-2 and V is TRBV6-5, with unresolved D. The CDR3 extends over 11 amino acids. CDR1 MNHEY and CDR2 SVGAGI come from the germline V gene. V was trimmed by 10 bases and J by 3 bases, leaving 9 bases between them. The CDR3 reads CATFLDYGYTF. The CDR3 nucleotides read TGTGCCACTTTCTTGGACTATGGCTACACCTTC.

This sequence joins TRBV30 and TRBJ1-1, with unresolved D. The CDR3 has 17 amino acids. Trimming removed 2 bases at V and 11 bases at J, with 30 bases between. Looked up from germline, CDR1 is GTSNPN and CDR2 is SVGIG (reference sequence). CDR3 in amino acids: CAWSPPGVDRRGRVAFF. Written as DNA, the CDR3 is TGTGCCTGGAGTCCGCCCGGGGTGGATCGTCGGGGTAGGGTCGCTTTCTTT. The whole variable domain, remainder taken from reference TRBV30 and TRBJ1-1, is SQTIHQWPATLVQPVGSPLSLECTVEGTSNPNLYWYRQAAGRGLQLLFYSVGIGQISSEVPQNLSASRPQDRQFILSSKKLLLSDSGFYLCAWSPPGVDRRGRVAFFGQGTRLTVV.

The rearrangement links TRBV27 to TRBJ1-3, with a weak D call TRBD1 (6 bases). The germline gives CDR1 MNHEY, CDR2 SMNVEV (reference sequence). There are 12 residues in the CDR3. V shed 8 bases and J shed 7 bases, with 12 bases lying between them. This CDR3 is CASGGAGNTIYF. In DNA form, the CDR3 reads TGTGCCAGCGGGGGGGCGGGCAACACCATATATTTT.

This chain connects TRBV11-3 to TRBJ2-5; 9 bases agree with TRBD2. With 3 bases clipped from V and 2 bases from J, the junction kept 10 bases outside the gene matches. This CDR3 contains 17 residues. Germline V gives CDR1 SGHNT, CDR2 YENEEA. The CDR3 region has the DNA TGTGCCAGCAGCTTCGGCGGCGGGAGGGCGGGACAAGAGACCCAGTACTTC. Its protein product is CASSFGGGRAGQETQYF.

In its sample, this clone was seen once. The chain joins TRBV2 to TRBJ2-2; a possible D gene is TRBD1 (5 bases). The CDR3 totals 15 residues. Germline-derived CDR1 and CDR2 are SNHLY and FYNNEI. V dropped 4 bases and J dropped 7 bases, with 16 bases sitting between them. The CDR3 bases are TGTGCCAGCAGTGGAGTTTTAGGGGAAGGCGGGGAGCTGTTTTTT. Translation gives CASSGVLGEGGELFF. Full variable domain (remainder filled in from reference TRBV2 and TRBJ2-2): EPEVTQTPSHQVTQMGQEVILRCVPISNHLYFYWYRQILGQKVEFLVSFYNNEISEKSEIFDDQFSVERPDGSNFTLKIRSTKLEDSAMYFCASSGVLGEGGELFFGEGSRLTVL.

Points on this clone: Other DNA sequences in this sample translate to the same CDR3. CDR3 residues: CASSPRQGNSNQPQHF. In DNA form, the CDR3 reads TGTGCCAGTAGTCCCAGACAGGGGAATAGCAATCAGCCCCAGCATTTT. V usage is TRBV19 and J usage is TRBJ1-5, with 8 bases aligning to TRBD1. The CDR3 totals 16 residues. V was clipped by 5 bases and J by 0 bases; unmatched bases: 6. CDR1 and CDR2 (germline): LNHDA, SQIVND (reference sequence).

This clone has more than one count but fewer than ten. The chain recombines TRBV11-2 with TRBJ1-2; the match to TRBD1 covers 8 bases. The V and J ends lost 6 bases and 4 bases, in that order; junction bases with no gene match: 10. The CDR3 loop spans 15 amino acids. Germline V gives CDR1 SGHAT, CDR2 FQNNGV. The CDR3 is CASSFSGTGLYGYTF. The CDR3 DNA follows: TGTGCCAGCAGTTTCTCGGGGACAGGACTCTATGGCTACACCTTC.

In this sample, this clone turned up once. V gene TRBV28 combines with J gene TRBJ2-2; D is uncertain. With 3 bases removed from V and 5 bases from J, the gap between germline ends came to 10 bases. CDR1 MDHEN and CDR2 SYDVKM come from the germline V gene. CDR3 length: 14 amino acids. The CDR3, as DNA: TGTGCCAGCAGTTTGTGGGATCTTACCGGGGAGCTGTTTTTT. It specifies CASSLWDLTGELFF.

The genes are TRBV7-9 and TRBJ1-4, with 7 positions matching TRBD1. Looked up from germline, CDR1 is SEHNR and CDR2 is FQNEAQ (reference sequence). The CDR3 is 16 amino acids. The V segment lost 5 bases and the J segment 5 bases; nucleotides outside the gene matches: 11. CDR3: CASSLKTGTVNEKLFF. The CDR3 DNA follows: TGTGCCAGCAGCCTAAAAACCGGGACAGTAAATGAAAAACTGTTTTTT.

The V gene is TRBV6-5, the J gene TRBJ2-2, with unresolved D. The CDR3 has 16 residues. Trimming stripped 0 bases from V and 0 bases from J, with 8 bases between. Germline V gives CDR1 MNHEY, CDR2 SVGAGI. The CDR3 DNA is TGTGCCAGCAGTTACTCGAGGCGAACGAACACCGGGGAGCTGTTTTTT. Encoded protein: CASSYSRRTNTGELFF.

The chain recombines TRBV28 with TRBJ2-7; no firm D call. V lost 2 bases to trimming and J lost 4 bases, with 3 bases between them. Germline V gene data show CDR1 as MDHEN and CDR2 as SYDVKM. This CDR3 spans 11 amino acids. The CDR3, as DNA: TGTGCCAGCAGTTTAATTTACGAGCAGTACTTC. It yields the protein CASSLIYEQYF.

The rearrangement uses TRBV28 and TRBJ2-7, with D possibly TRBD1 on 7 matching bases. V shed 2 bases and J shed 3 bases, with 14 bases lying between them. The CDR3 consists of 15 residues. The germline gives CDR1 MDHEN, CDR2 SYDVKM. The CDR3 region has the DNA TGTGCCAGCAGTTTAGTCAGGGGGGCTCGCTACGAGCAGTACTTC. It is translated as CASSLVRGARYEQYF.

This clone was seen only a few times. The rearrangement uses TRBV11-2 and TRBJ2-3; 7 nucleotides match TRBD2. Germline V lookup: CDR1 SGHAT, CDR2 FQNNGV. Trimming cost V 6 bases and J 0 bases; bases outside gene matches: 6. The CDR3 is 15 residues long. The CDR3 DNA reads as TGTGCCAGCAGGATGAATAGCGGGAGCACAGATACGCAGTATTTT. Translation: CASRMNSGSTDTQYF.